This TCR beta chain came from a study of blood T cell repertoires in COVID-19. Study summary: From T cells, B-cell-depleted T cells, or PBMCs came the material, which was cDNA or gDNA.

Trimming pared 6 bases from V and 7 bases from J, leaving 9 bases between. The CDR3 contains 12 residues. Germline V gene sequence: CDR1 MRHNA, CDR2 SNTAGT. Generated by immunoSEQ multiplex PCR, the TCRdb table keeps only in-frame clones and is missing some. The sample shows about 170,000 clones, roughly 85% of them seen only once. The chain carries TRBV6-4 and TRBJ1-4; no firm D call. Specimen: PBMCs or T cells enriched from blood (not recorded which). The receptor comes from a woman between 50 and 59 years old who had recovered from COVID-19. CDR3 loop: CASSPGGEKLFF. The CDR3, as DNA: TGTGCCAGCAGCCCGGGAGGTGAAAAACTGTTTTTT.